The 22 T cell receptor beta chains listed next were all sequenced from one sample in a study of CXCR4 blockade with PD-1 therapy in pancreatic cancer. The protocol was immunoSEQ multiplex PCR, while the TCRdb copy is restricted to in-frame clones and leaves out a portion. The table shows around 15,000 clones, with 55% to 85% occurring only once. Sequencing was done on a sample of tumor tissue. The receptors come from a human donor with pancreatic ductal adenocarcinoma.

The chain recombines TRBV19 with TRBJ1-5, with D unclear. Per germline, CDR1 LNHDA and CDR2 SQIVND (reference sequence). Trimming cost V 2 bases and J 3 bases, with 5 bases left between them. The CDR3 is 13 amino acids. Written as DNA, the CDR3 is TGTGCCAGTAGTATAATACTCAATCAGCCCCAGCATTTT. Protein product: CASSIILNQPQHF.

The chain uses TRBV29-1 and TRBJ1-1; no clear D gene. The CDR3 loop spans 14 amino acids. The germline gives CDR1 SQVTM, CDR2 ANQGSEA. V was pared by 6 bases and J by 1 base, with 15 bases between. The CDR3: CSVPSPGTNTEAFF. CDR3 coding DNA: TGCAGCGTCCCGTCCCCGGGCACGAACACTGAAGCTTTCTTT.

The chain carries TRBV5-1 and TRBJ1-1; D is perhaps TRBD1 (5 bases). V was trimmed by 4 bases and J by 1 base, leaving 11 bases between them. Per the germline V gene, CDR1 is SGHRS and CDR2 is YFSETQ. CDR3 size: 14 residues. CDR3 DNA: TGCGCCAGCAGCAAGGACACTTCGAACACTGAAGCTTTCTTT. Its protein product is CASSKDTSNTEAFF.

The chain employs TRBV28 and TRBJ2-7; TRBD1 matches at 8 bases. The germline V gene has CDR1 MDHEN and CDR2 SYDVKM. The CDR3 runs 12 residues. Trimming removed 1 base from V and 11 bases from J; junction bases left unmatched: 4. The CDR3 DNA follows: TGTGCCAGCAGTTTATCCAGGGGGCTGGAGTACTTC. It specifies CASSLSRGLEYF.

This clone was seen ten or more times. The chain uses TRBV7-7 and TRBJ2-5; D could derive from TRBD1 or TRBD2 (5 bases each). This CDR3 is built from 14 residues. CDR1 is SSHAT and CDR2 is FNYEAQ in the germline V gene (reference sequence). Trimming removed 5 bases from V and 3 bases from J, with 13 bases in between. In DNA form, the CDR3 reads TGTGCCAGCAGCATAGGGACCACCGAAGAGACCCAGTACTTC. Translating it yields CASSIGTTEETQYF. Filled out from reference TRBV7-7 and TRBJ2-5, the complete variable domain reads GAGVSQSPRYKVTKRGQDVTLRCDPISSHATLYWYQQALGQGPEFLTYFNYEAQPDKSGLPSDRFSAERPEGSISTLTIQRTEQRDSAMYRCASSIGTTEETQYFGPGTRLLVL.

This clone was seen once. The chain combines TRBV14 with TRBJ2-7; TRBD2 might be the D (5 bases). V lost 0 bases and J lost 3, with 9 bases in between. This CDR3 comprises 14 residues. Per germline, CDR1 SGHDN and CDR2 FVKESK. The CDR3 nucleotides are TGTGCCAGCAGCCAAGATCTTGCGGGCTACGAGCAGTACTTC. This encodes CASSQDLAGYEQYF.

This chain connects TRBV5-1 to TRBJ1-1, with TRBD1 matching over 8 bases. The V gene's germline CDR1 is SGHRS and CDR2 YFSETQ. This CDR3 has 14 residues. V lost 4 bases and J lost 4; bases outside the gene matches: 6. The DNA of the CDR3 is TGCGCCAGCAGCATCGGACAGGGTCTCACTGAAGCTTTCTTT. Protein product: CASSIGQGLTEAFF.

This chain connects TRBV18 to TRBJ1-2; TRBD1 matches 7 bases. V lost 6 bases, J lost 2 bases, and 6 bases stayed unmatched. Germline V gene data show CDR1 as KGHSH and CDR2 as LQKENI. This CDR3 contains 14 residues. The CDR3 sequence: CASSVGQPNYGYTF. CDR3 DNA: TGTGCCAGCTCCGTGGGACAGCCGAACTATGGCTACACCTTC.

The chain is built from TRBV19 and TRBJ2-5; 7 bases are shared with TRBD1. The CDR3 has 14 residues. CDR1 and CDR2 from the germline V gene are LNHDA and SQIVND (reference sequence). V gave up 7 bases and J gave up 0 bases; unmatched junction bases: 5. CDR3 nucleotides: TGTGCCAGTACCCGGGACAGATACCAAGAGACCCAGTACTTC. The encoded protein is CASTRDRYQETQYF.

CDR3 amino acids: CAWNYPTNMNTEAFF. In DNA, the CDR3 is TGTGCCTGGAACTATCCGACAAATATGAACACTGAAGCTTTCTTT. The chain links TRBV30 to TRBJ1-1; D unresolved. V lost 4 bases and J lost 0, with 15 bases in between. The CDR3 totals 15 residues. Per the germline V gene, CDR1 is GTSNPN and CDR2 is SVGIG (reference sequence).

The CDR3 sequence is CASRSVGTGLYEQYF. CDR3 in DNA: TGTGCCAGTAGGAGCGTTGGGACAGGACTCTACGAGCAGTACTTC. The chain couples TRBV19 to TRBJ2-7; 8 nucleotides align to TRBD1. CDR3 size: 15 residues. V was clipped by 6 bases and J by 3 bases; unmatched bases: 10. Germline CDR1 reads LNHDA; CDR2 reads SQIVND (reference sequence).

The rearrangement joins TRBV23-1 to TRBJ2-7; 10 bases fit TRBD1. TRBV23-1 is identified as an open reading frame with a role that is uncertain. Germline trimming cut 6 bases from V and 5 bases from J; bases unmatched to any gene: 10. CDR3 size: 15 residues. DNA for the CDR3: TGCGCCAGCAGCGACAGACAGGGGGCTCTGAACGAGCAGTACTTC. Its protein is CASSDRQGALNEQYF.

This chain joins TRBV2 and TRBJ2-2, with 13 bases matching TRBD2. The germline CDR1 and CDR2 sequences are SNHLY and FYNNEI. Unmatched junction bases numbered 6, after V lost 4 bases and J lost 4 bases. The CDR3 contains 17 residues. The DNA for the CDR3 is TGTGCCAGCAGTGCGACTAGCGGGAGGTCGGGCACCGGGGAGCTGTTTTTT. It yields the protein CASSATSGRSGTGELFF.

This clone came up a few times. J is TRBJ2-4 and V is TRBV15, with D perhaps assigned TRBD1 or TRBD2 (6 bases each). The V and J ends lost 4 bases and 3 bases respectively, with 13 bases between them. The CDR3 runs to 15 residues. Per germline, CDR1 LNHNV and CDR2 YYDKDF (reference sequence). DNA for the CDR3: TGTGCCACCAGCACGGGGGCGGGAAGCAAAAACATTCAGTACTTC. Translated, it gives CATSTGAGSKNIQYF.

This chain connects TRBV23-1 to TRBJ1-3; 7 positions agree with TRBD1. TRBV23-1 counts as an open reading frame of uncertain function. The V and J ends lost 0 bases and 16 bases, in that order; junction bases with no gene match: 15. The CDR3 has 15 residues. The CDR3 spells CASSQSWGRRGIRYF. The DNA for the CDR3 is TGCGCCAGCAGTCAATCCTGGGGGCGCAGGGGGATTAGGTATTTT.

V and J are TRBV28 and TRBJ1-6; D possibly corresponds to TRBD1 (5 bases). The CDR3 is 15 residues long. Germline V lookup: CDR1 MDHEN, CDR2 SYDVKM. Deletions cut 5 bases from V and 6 bases from J, with 14 bases between. Written as DNA, the CDR3 is TGTGCCAGCAGTCAGGGCAGGGCCTTTAATTCACCCCTCCACTTT. The encoded protein is CASSQGRAFNSPLHF.

The chain couples TRBV29-1 to TRBJ2-1; a possible D gene is TRBD2 (5 bases). CDR1 and CDR2 (germline): SQVTM, ANQGSEA. This CDR3 has 15 residues. The V end was cut by 6 bases, the J end by 1 base, with 16 bases between. CDR3: CSVAVILGSYNEQFF. In nucleotides, the CDR3 is TGCAGCGTGGCGGTCATACTAGGGTCCTACAATGAGCAGTTCTTC.

This clone was detected a few times. The chain employs TRBV11-3 and TRBJ2-2; TRBD1 might be the D (5 bases). Germline CDR1 SGHNT, CDR2 YENEEA. Trimming pared 5 bases from V and 0 bases from J, leaving 13 bases between. There are 16 residues in the CDR3. CDR3 loop: CASSLLTGTNTGELFF. As DNA, the CDR3 is TGTGCCAGCAGCCTACTCACAGGAACGAACACCGGGGAGCTGTTTTTT. The variable domain in full, completed from reference TRBV11-3 and TRBJ2-2, reads EAGVVQSPRYKIIEKKQPVAFWCNPISGHNTLYWYLQNLGQGPELLIRYENEEAVDDSQLPKDRFSAERLKGVDSTLKIQPAELGDSAVYLCASSLLTGTNTGELFFGEGSRLTVL.

A few counts support this clone. This sequence joins TRBV11-3 and TRBJ1-2; 7 positions agree with TRBD1. CDR1 and CDR2 (germline): SGHNT, YENEEA. J gave up 4 bases and V 1 base, and 3 bases lay outside the gene matches. The CDR3 runs to 14 residues. The CDR3: CASSLGAGGYGYTF. CDR3 sequence (DNA): TGTGCCAGCAGCTTAGGCGCAGGGGGCTATGGCTACACCTTC.

CDR3: CASSLGSAQGVNTEAFF. In nucleotides, the CDR3 is TGTGCCAGCAGTTTGGGGTCCGCCCAGGGGGTGAACACTGAAGCTTTCTTT. J is TRBJ1-1 and V is TRBV28; 7 nucleotides align to TRBD1. The junction had 10 bases not matched to a gene; V was cut back by 3 bases and J by 0 bases. The germline V gene encodes CDR1 MDHEN and CDR2 SYDVKM. This CDR3 is 17 amino acids long.

The J gene is TRBJ2-1, the V gene TRBV29-1; TRBD2 agrees at 7 bases. V lost 4 bases to trimming and J lost 2 bases; unmatched junction nucleotides: 5. Germline CDR1 and CDR2: SQVTM and ANQGSEA. The CDR3 runs 14 residues. CDR3 DNA sequence: TGCAGCGTTGCTGGGGAGGGAACCTACAATGAGCAGTTCTTC. Translated: CSVAGEGTYNEQFF.

This clone was seen more than once but under ten times. This chain connects TRBV11-3 to TRBJ2-3; D may correspond to TRBD1 or TRBD2 (5 bases each). The V and J ends lost 5 bases and 2 bases respectively, with 17 bases between them. The CDR3 is 16 amino acids. Germline V gene sequence: CDR1 SGHNT, CDR2 YENEEA. The CDR3 nucleotides are TGTGCCAGCAGCGAGGGACCGGGCTATCCCACAGATACGCAGTATTTT. Translated: CASSEGPGYPTDTQYF.